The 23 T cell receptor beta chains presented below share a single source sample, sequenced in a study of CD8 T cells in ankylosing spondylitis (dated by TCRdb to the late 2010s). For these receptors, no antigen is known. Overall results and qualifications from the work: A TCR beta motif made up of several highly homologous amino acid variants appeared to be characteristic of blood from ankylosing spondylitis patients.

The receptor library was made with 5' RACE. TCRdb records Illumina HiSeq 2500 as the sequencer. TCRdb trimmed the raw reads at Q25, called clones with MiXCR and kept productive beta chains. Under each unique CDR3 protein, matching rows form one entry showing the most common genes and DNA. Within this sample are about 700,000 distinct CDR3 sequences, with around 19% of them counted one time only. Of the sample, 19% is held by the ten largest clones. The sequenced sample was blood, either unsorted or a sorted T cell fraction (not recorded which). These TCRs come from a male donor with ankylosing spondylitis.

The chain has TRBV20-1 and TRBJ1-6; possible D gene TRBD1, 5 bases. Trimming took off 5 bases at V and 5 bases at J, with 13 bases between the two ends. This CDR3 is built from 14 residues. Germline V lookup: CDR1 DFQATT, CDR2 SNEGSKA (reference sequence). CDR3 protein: CSAGGVGHNSPLHF. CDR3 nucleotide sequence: TGCAGTGCTGGGGGGGTCGGACATAATTCACCCCTCCACTTT.

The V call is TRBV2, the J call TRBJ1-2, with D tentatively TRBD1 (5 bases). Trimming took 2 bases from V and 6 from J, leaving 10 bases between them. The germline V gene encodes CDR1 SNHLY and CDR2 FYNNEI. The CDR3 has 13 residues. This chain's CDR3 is CASSEWDRDGYTF. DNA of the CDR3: TGTGCCAGCAGTGAATGGGACCGGGATGGCTACACCTTC.

Written as DNA, the CDR3 is TGCGCCAGCAGCTCCGGACTAGCGGGAGAAGGAGAGACCCAGTACTTC. Its protein product is CASSSGLAGEGETQYF. J is TRBJ2-5 and V is TRBV5-1, with 13 bases aligning to TRBD2. Germline V gene data show CDR1 as SGHRS and CDR2 as YFSETQ. CDR3 size: 16 residues. J was trimmed by 4 bases and V by 3 bases; bases with no gene match: 6.

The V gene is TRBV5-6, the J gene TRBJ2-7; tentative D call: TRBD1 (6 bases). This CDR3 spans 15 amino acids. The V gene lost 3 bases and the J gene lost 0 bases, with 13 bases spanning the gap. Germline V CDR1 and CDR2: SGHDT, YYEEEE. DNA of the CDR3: TGTGCCAGCAGCTCCGGGACACCGTACTCCTACGAGCAGTACTTC. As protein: CASSSGTPYSYEQYF.

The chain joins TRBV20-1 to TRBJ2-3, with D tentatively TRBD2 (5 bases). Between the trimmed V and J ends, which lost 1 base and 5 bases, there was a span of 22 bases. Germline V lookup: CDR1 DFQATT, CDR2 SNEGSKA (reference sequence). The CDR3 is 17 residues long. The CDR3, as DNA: TGCAGTGCTAGAGCCTTCCCCTTCGTGGGAGTGAAAGATACGCAGTATTTT. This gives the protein CSARAFPFVGVKDTQYF.

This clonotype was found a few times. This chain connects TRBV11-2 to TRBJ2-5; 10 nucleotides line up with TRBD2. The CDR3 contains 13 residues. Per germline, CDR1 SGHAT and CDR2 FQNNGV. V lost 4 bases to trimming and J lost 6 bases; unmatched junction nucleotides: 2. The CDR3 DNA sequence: TGTGCCAGCAGCTCCACTAGCGGGAAGACCCAGTACTTC. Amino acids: CASSSTSGKTQYF.

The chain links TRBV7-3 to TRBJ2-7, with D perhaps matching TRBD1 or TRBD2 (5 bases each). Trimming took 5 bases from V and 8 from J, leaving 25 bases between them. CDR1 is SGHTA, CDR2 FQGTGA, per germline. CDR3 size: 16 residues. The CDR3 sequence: CASSPMGPGTTAKQYF. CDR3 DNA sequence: TGTGCCAGCAGCCCCATGGGTCCTGGGACGACTGCGAAGCAGTACTTC.

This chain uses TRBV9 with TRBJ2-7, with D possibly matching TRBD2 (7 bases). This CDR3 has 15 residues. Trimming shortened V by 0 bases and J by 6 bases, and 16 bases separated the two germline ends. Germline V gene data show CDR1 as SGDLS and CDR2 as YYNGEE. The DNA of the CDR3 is TGTGCCAGCAGCGTAGAGGGGGGGAAAGCCTCCGAGCAGTACTTC. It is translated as CASSVEGGKASEQYF.

CDR3 sequence: CASSPTGTSDYEQYF. As DNA, the CDR3 is TGCGCCAGCAGCCCGACTGGGACTAGCGACTACGAGCAGTACTTC. V is TRBV5-1 and J is TRBJ2-7; 10 nucleotides match TRBD2. Germline lookup yields CDR1 SGHRS and CDR2 YFSETQ. V dropped 4 bases and J dropped 3; count of bases not matched to a gene: 7. This CDR3 has 15 residues.

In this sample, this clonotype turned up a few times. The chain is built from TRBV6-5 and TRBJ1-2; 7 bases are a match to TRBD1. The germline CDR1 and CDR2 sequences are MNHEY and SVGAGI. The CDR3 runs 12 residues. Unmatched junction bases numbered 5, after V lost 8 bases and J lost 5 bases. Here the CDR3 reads CASGRTGYGYTF. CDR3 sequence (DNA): TGTGCCAGCGGCCGGACAGGATATGGCTACACCTTC.

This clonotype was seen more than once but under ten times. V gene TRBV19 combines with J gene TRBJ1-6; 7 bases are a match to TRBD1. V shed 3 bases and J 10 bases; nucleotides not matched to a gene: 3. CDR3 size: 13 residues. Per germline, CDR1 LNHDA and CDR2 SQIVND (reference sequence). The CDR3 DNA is TGTGCCAGTAGTATCGACAGGGCCTCACCCCTCCACTTT. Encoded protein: CASSIDRASPLHF. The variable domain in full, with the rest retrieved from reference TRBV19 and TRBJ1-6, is DGGITQSPKYLFRKEGQNVTLSCEQNLNHDAMYWYRQDPGQGLRLIYYSQIVNDFQKGDIAEGYSVSREKKESFPLTVTSAQKNPTAFYLCASSIDRASPLHFGNGTRLTVT.

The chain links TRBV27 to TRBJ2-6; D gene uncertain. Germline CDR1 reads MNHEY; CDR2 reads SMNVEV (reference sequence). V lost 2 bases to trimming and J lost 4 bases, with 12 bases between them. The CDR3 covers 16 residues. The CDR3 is CASSLTLPTGANVLTF. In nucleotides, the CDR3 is TGTGCCAGCAGTTTAACACTACCCACCGGGGCCAACGTCCTGACTTTC.

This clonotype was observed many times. The CDR3 loop reads CASSQGPWGYQPQHF. CDR3 in DNA: TGCGCCAGCAGCCAAGGACCCTGGGGGTATCAGCCCCAGCATTTT. The chain couples TRBV4-1 to TRBJ1-5, with D possibly matching TRBD1 (5 bases). The germline gives CDR1 MGHRA, CDR2 YSYEKL. V lost 1 base to trimming and J lost 5 bases, with 12 bases between them. The CDR3 totals 15 residues.

Written as DNA, the CDR3 is TGTGCCAGCAGCGGGACTAGCGGGGACCGTGGCACAGATACGCAGTATTTT. Translation gives CASSGTSGDRGTDTQYF. The V call is TRBV12-3 or TRBV12-4, the J call TRBJ2-3; 13 nucleotides agree with TRBD2. The V and J ends lost 6 bases and 1 base, in that order; junction bases with no gene match: 7. The CDR3 totals 17 residues.

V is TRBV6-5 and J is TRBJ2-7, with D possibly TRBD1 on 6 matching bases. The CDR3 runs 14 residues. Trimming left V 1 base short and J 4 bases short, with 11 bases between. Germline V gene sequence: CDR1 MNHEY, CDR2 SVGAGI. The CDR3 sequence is CASSYYSGDYEQYF. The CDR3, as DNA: TGTGCCAGCAGTTACTACTCAGGGGATTACGAGCAGTACTTC.

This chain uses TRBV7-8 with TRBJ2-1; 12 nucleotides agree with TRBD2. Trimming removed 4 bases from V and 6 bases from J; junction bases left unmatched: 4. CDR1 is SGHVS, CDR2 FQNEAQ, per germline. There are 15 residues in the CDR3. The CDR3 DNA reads TGTGCCAGCAGCTCGACTAGCGGGGGAATCAATGAGCAGTTCTTC. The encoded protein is CASSSTSGGINEQFF.

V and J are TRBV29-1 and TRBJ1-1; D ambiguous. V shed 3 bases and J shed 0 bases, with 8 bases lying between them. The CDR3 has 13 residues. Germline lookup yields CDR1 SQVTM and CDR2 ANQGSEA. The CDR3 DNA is TGCAGCGTTGAGGACCCCCTGAACACTGAAGCTTTCTTT. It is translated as CSVEDPLNTEAFF.

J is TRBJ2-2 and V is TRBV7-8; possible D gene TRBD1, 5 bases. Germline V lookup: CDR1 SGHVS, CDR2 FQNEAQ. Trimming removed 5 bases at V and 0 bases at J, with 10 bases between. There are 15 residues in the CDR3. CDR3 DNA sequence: TGTGCCAGCAGCCCGTTGACAGCGAACACCGGGGAGCTGTTTTTT. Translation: CASSPLTANTGELFF.

DNA for the CDR3: TGCAGCGTTAAGGTGTCCCGTACCGGGGAGCTGTTTTTT. As protein: CSVKVSRTGELFF. The chain carries TRBV29-1 and TRBJ2-2; D uncertain. CDR1 is SQVTM and CDR2 is ANQGSEA in the germline V gene. Trimming removed 5 bases at V and 5 bases at J, with 12 bases between. The CDR3 runs to 13 residues.

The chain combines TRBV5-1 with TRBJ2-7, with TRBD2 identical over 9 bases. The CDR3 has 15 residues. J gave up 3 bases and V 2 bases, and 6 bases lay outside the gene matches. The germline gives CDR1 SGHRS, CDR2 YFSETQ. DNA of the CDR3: TGCGCCAGCAGCTTTGCGCCTAGCGGGGACTACGAGCAGTACTTC. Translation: CASSFAPSGDYEQYF.

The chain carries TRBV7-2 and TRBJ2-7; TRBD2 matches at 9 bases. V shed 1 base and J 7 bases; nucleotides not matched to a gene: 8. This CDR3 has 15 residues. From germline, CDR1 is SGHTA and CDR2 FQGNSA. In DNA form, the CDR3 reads TGTGCCAGCAGCTTAGGCCCTAGCGGGATCGGAGAGCAGTACTTC. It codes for CASSLGPSGIGEQYF.

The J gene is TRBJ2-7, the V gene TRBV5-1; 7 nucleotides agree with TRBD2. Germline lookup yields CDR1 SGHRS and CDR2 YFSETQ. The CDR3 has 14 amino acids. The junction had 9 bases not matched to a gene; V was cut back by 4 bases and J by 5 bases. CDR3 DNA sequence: TGCGCCAGCAGCGTGGGCGGGAGCGTCGACGAGCAGTACTTC. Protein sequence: CASSVGGSVDEQYF.

CDR3 coding DNA: TGTGCCAGCAGCTATGGGACAGACAGAACTAATGAAAAACTGTTTTTT. This codes for CASSYGTDRTNEKLFF. V gene TRBV3-1 combines with J gene TRBJ1-4, with 7 positions matching TRBD1. The junction had 7 bases not matched to a gene; V was cut back by 5 bases and J by 1 base. Germline loops: CDR1 LGHDT, CDR2 YNNKEL (reference sequence). The CDR3 is 16 amino acids.